The rows below give T cell receptor beta chains drawn from one sample of a study of a mutant IDH1 vaccine in newly diagnosed glioma. No cognate antigen is known for these TCRs. Profiling relied on immunoSEQ multiplex PCR, and the TCRdb table lists in-frame clones only, not all of them. The repertoire consists of about 50,000 clones, with 60% to 85% occurring once and the leading ten covering more than 4%. The sequencing here drew on PBMCs, taken from a glioma patient whose treatment included an IDH1 peptide vaccine. These receptors originate from a woman in her 40s with glioma. Some clones in this sample may be carry-over from other donors' samples. CDR3s include the opening cysteine and the closing phenylalanine or tryptophan. The D gene is left open where the match is weak. Size tells how often a clone was seen (once, few, many) or the class of an expanded clone, and some rows leave it out.

-	TRBJ2-7	-	TRBV6-8	CASRRGGAYEQYF	TGTGCCAGCAGGAGGGGGGGGGCCTACGAGCAGTACTTC
-	TRBJ1-4	-	TRBV6-6	CASILLGGANEKLFF	TGTGCCAGCATCTTACTGGGGGGGGCTAATGAAAAACTGTTTTTT
-	TRBJ1-2	many	TRBV30	CANLNYGYTF	TGTGCAAACCTTAACTATGGCTACACCTTC
-	TRBJ2-2	-	TRBV5-6	CASSRVVAATGELFF	TGTGCCAGCAGCAGGGTAGTAGCGGCCACCGGGGAGCTGTTTTTT
TRBD1	TRBJ1-1	-	TRBV15	CATSRTTPGQGDTEAFF	TGTGCCACCAGCAGAACGACCCCGGGACAGGGGGACACTGAAGCTTTCTTT
-	TRBJ2-3	-	TRBV5-1	CASSLGHFTDTQYF	TGCGCCAGCAGCTTGGGCCATTTCACAGATACGCAGTATTTT
-	TRBJ2-6	-	TRBV25-1	CASIGAGPNSGANVLTF	TGTGCCAGCATAGGGGCCGGACCAAACTCTGGGGCCAACGTCCTGACTTTC
-	TRBJ1-3	once	TRBV18	CASSQGSSGNTIYF	TGTGCCAGCTCACAGGGGAGCTCTGGAAACACCATATATTTT
-	TRBJ2-7	-	TRBV2	CASSAQAYEQYF	TGTGCCAGCAGTGCACAGGCCTACGAGCAGTACTTC
-	TRBJ1-3	-	TRBV5-6	CASSPTTVSGNTIYF	TGTGCCAGCAGCCCCACGACAGTGTCCGGAAACACCATATATTTT
-	TRBJ2-2	-	TRBV10-3	CAINPQEAGELFF	TGTGCCATCAATCCTCAGGAGGCCGGGGAGCTGTTTTTT
-	TRBJ1-2	-	TRBV9	CASSVDHRAGYTF	TGTGCCAGCAGCGTAGATCACAGGGCTGGCTACACCTTC
TRBD1	TRBJ2-2	-	TRBV18	CASSRLSTGRNTGELFF	TGTGCCAGCTCAAGGTTATCGACAGGGAGAAACACCGGGGAGCTGTTTTTT
TRBD1	TRBJ1-5	few	TRBV12-5	CASGSGQMNQPQHF	TGTGCTAGTGGTTCGGGACAGATGAATCAGCCCCAGCATTTT
-	TRBJ1-5	-	TRBV2	CASRDARGNSNQPQHF	TGTGCCAGCAGAGACGCCAGGGGTAATAGCAATCAGCCCCAGCATTTT
TRBD1	TRBJ2-6	few	TRBV30	CARKPQGADGANVLTF	TGTGCCCGTAAGCCACAGGGGGCAGATGGGGCCAACGTCCTGACTTTC
-	TRBJ1-1	-	TRBV6-1	CASSEGSWGYTEAFF	TGTGCCAGCAGTGAGGGTTCGTGGGGGTACACTGAAGCTTTCTTT
-	TRBJ2-2	-	TRBV13	CASSGTGELFF	TGTGCCAGCAGCGGCACCGGGGAGCTGTTTTTT
-	TRBJ1-2	medium-sized	TRBV7-3	CASSPDPNYGYTF	TGTGCCAGCAGCCCGGACCCCAACTATGGCTACACCTTC
TRBD1	TRBJ2-4	-	TRBV18	CASSPPGGRMNIQYF	TGTGCCAGCTCACCCCCAGGGGGAAGAATGAACATTCAGTACTTC
-	TRBJ2-5	-	TRBV29-1	CSVRGGAETQYF	TGCAGCGTGAGGGGGGGCGCGGAGACCCAGTACTTC
TRBD2	TRBJ2-5	-	TRBV27	CASSLLAGAQETQYF	TGTGCCAGCAGCTTACTAGCGGGGGCCCAAGAGACCCAGTACTTC
TRBD2	TRBJ2-1	-	TRBV9	CASSEGTSGSYEQFF	TGTGCCAGCAGCGAGGGGACTAGCGGGAGCTATGAGCAGTTCTTC
-	TRBJ2-1	-	TRBV7-9	CASSLAPPEQFF	TGTGCCAGCAGCTTGGCGCCCCCTGAGCAGTTCTTC
-	TRBJ1-1	-	TRBV19	CASSHANTEAFF	TGTGCCAGTAGTCACGCGAACACTGAAGCTTTCTTT
-	TRBJ2-1	-	TRBV4-3	CASSSDWGNEQFF	TGCGCCAGCAGCTCAGATTGGGGGAATGAGCAGTTCTTC
TRBD1	TRBJ1-1	few	TRBV29-1	CSVEGKGAGAEAFF	TGCAGCGTTGAAGGAAAGGGGGCAGGGGCTGAAGCTTTCTTT
-	TRBJ2-7	-	TRBV12-5	CASASGGGGGYEQYF	TGTGCTAGTGCTTCAGGGGGGGGAGGAGGCTACGAGCAGTACTTC
-	TRBJ1-3	few	TRBV19	CASPRVVSGNTIYF	TGTGCCAGCCCCCGGGTTGTCTCTGGAAACACCATATATTTT
-	TRBJ1-5	-	TRBV15	CATSRATDQPQHF	TGTGCCACCAGCAGAGCGACAGATCAGCCCCAGCATTTT
TRBD1	TRBJ2-7	-	TRBV5-4	CASTPEAPGQGASYEQYF	TGTGCCAGCACCCCGGAAGCTCCGGGACAGGGGGCTTCCTACGAGCAGTACTTC